The 16 T cell receptor beta chains reported below all come from one sample, sequenced in a study of CD4 and CD8 cells across lung adenocarcinoma regions. TCRdb reprocessed the PCR reads with MiXCR, giving one entry per CDR3 protein. The profile shows approximately 17,000 distinct CDR3 sequences, 46% of them singletons. The specimen was CD4+ T cells from the margin of a lung tumor. Source of these receptors: a male donor with lung adenocarcinoma. The CD4 and CD8 labels of this study may be unreliable.

This clonotype was found many times. V gene TRBV4-1 combines with J gene TRBJ1-2; D is possibly TRBD1 (5 bases). Germline assignment: CDR1 MGHRA and CDR2 YSYEKL. The length of the CDR3 is 16 residues. V was cut by 5 bases and J by 6 bases, with 22 bases left in between. In nucleotides, the CDR3 is TGCGCCAGCAGCAAAATGACCTCCGGGGCTAGGGATGGCTACACCTTC. It codes for CASSKMTSGARDGYTF.

As concerns this clonotype: The germline gene is not matched at one end of the junction; a read error may be the cause. The chain is built from TRBV6-4 and TRBJ2-3; 8 positions agree with TRBD2. Germline V lookup: CDR1 MRHNA, CDR2 SNTAGT. This CDR3 has 15 residues. The CDR3 sequence is CARGDGSGSADTQYF. The CDR3 nucleotides read TGTGCCAGGGGGGACGGGAGCGGGAGTGCAGATACCCAGTATTTT.

Many counts were recorded for this clonotype. This chain links TRBV6-1 with TRBJ2-7; D perhaps matches TRBD2 (6 bases). Trimming removed 0 bases from V and 3 bases from J, with 15 bases in between. The CDR3 loop spans 16 amino acids. CDR1 and CDR2 (germline): MNHNS, SASEGT. CDR3 nucleotides: TGTGCCAGCAGTGAAGCCTCAGCGGGCGCCCTCTACGAGCAGTACTTC. This gives the protein CASSEASAGALYEQYF.

This clonotype was detected many times. The chain is built from TRBV6-1 and TRBJ2-3; 9 positions agree with TRBD2. The CDR3 runs to 15 residues. In germline, CDR1 is MNHNS, CDR2 SASEGT. Trimming removed 6 bases from V and 3 bases from J; junction bases left unmatched: 7. CDR3 DNA: TGTGCCAGCAGGGCTAGCGGGGCATTTACAGATACGCAGTATTTT. As protein: CASRASGAFTDTQYF.

This clonotype has just one count. One junction end does not reproduce the germline sequence, and a read error may be involved. The chain couples TRBV6-1 to TRBJ2-3; 10 nucleotides match TRBD1. This CDR3 spans 17 amino acids. Germline lookup yields CDR1 MNHNS and CDR2 SASEGT. CDR3 protein: CASKRQGATFAPDTQYF. CDR3 DNA: TGTGCCAGCAAGAGACAGGGGGCTACCTTTGCCCCAGATACCCAGTATTTT.

V usage is TRBV7-3 and J usage is TRBJ2-1, with TRBD1 identical over 7 bases. TRBJ2-5 matches the DNA end more closely, so the J call is doubtful. The length of the CDR3 is 13 residues. Germline lookup yields CDR1 SGHTA and CDR2 FQGTGA. The DNA for the CDR3 is TGTGCCAGCAGCCGTGCAGGGGGAGAGACCCAGTACTTC. Protein sequence: CASSRAGGETQYF.

This clonotype has a handful of counts. The chain couples TRBV7-9 to TRBJ2-1; 9 bases align to TRBD2. V lost 5 bases to trimming and J lost 11 bases; unmatched junction nucleotides: 19. Germline CDR1 and CDR2: SEHNR and FQNEAQ (reference sequence). CDR3 length: 17 residues. The CDR3 spells CASSPRKGTSGRSQQFF. The DNA of the CDR3 is TGTGCCAGCAGCCCACGAAAAGGTACTAGCGGGCGGTCCCAGCAGTTCTTC. Full variable domain (rest looked up from reference TRBV7-9 and TRBJ2-1): DTGVSQNPRHKITKRGQNVTFRCDPISEHNRLYWYRQTLGQGPEFLTYFQNEAQLEKSRLLSDRFSAERPKGSFSTLEIQRTEQGDSAMYLCASSPRKGTSGRSQQFFGPGTRLTVL.

This clonotype was observed many times. V usage is TRBV6-1 and J usage is TRBJ2-1; possible D gene TRBD2, 6 bases. The DNA end favors TRBJ2-7, so the J call may be wrong. Germline V gene sequence: CDR1 MNHNS, CDR2 SASEGT. The CDR3 contains 15 residues. In nucleotides, the CDR3 is TGTGCCAGCAGTGACACGGGAGTTGGTACCTACGAGCAGTACTTC. Its translation is CASSDTGVGTYEQYF.

This rearrangement joins TRBV4-1 to TRBJ2-3, with 8 bases that match TRBD2. TRBJ2-7 matches the DNA end more closely, so the J call is doubtful. Germline CDR1 and CDR2: MGHRA and YSYEKL. CDR3 length equals 18 residues. The CDR3 sequence is CASSRVGTGGQDLETQYF. CDR3 nucleotides: TGCGCCAGCAGCCGAGTGGGTACGGGGGGGCAGGACTTAGAGACGCAGTACTTC.

This clonotype has a count of ten or more. V gene TRBV6-1 combines with J gene TRBJ2-3, with TRBD2 identical over 14 bases. V gave up 1 base and J gave up 9 bases; unmatched junction bases: 9. CDR1 and CDR2 (germline): MNHNS, SASEGT. The CDR3 covers 17 residues. CDR3 protein: CASSEEAPGLAGETQYF. The CDR3, as DNA: TGTGCCAGCAGTGAAGAAGCCCCGGGACTAGCGGGAGAAACGCAGTATTTT.

For this clonotype: The junction and the germline gene differ at one end; a read error may be behind it. The chain carries TRBV6-1 and TRBJ2-3, with D maybe TRBD1 (5 bases). Germline CDR1 MNHNS, CDR2 SASEGT. CDR3 length: 14 residues. The CDR3 sequence is CASSGLGHKNTQYF. The DNA for the CDR3 is TGTGCCAGCAGTGGGCTGGGGCACAAAAACACTCAGTATTTC.

This clonotype has at least ten counts. This sequence joins TRBV7-6 and TRBJ2-7, with 9 bases lining up with TRBD2. The CDR3 consists of 16 residues. Germline CDR1 reads SGHVS; CDR2 reads FNYEAQ. V lost 0 bases and J lost 2; bases outside the gene matches: 5. CDR3 bases: TGTGCCAGCAGCTTAGCGCCATTAGCGGGAGCCTACGAGCAGTACTTC. Translation gives CASSLAPLAGAYEQYF.

This clonotype was detected many times. The chain joins TRBV7-8 to TRBJ2-3; weak D call: TRBD2 (5 bases). This CDR3 contains 15 residues. Germline CDR1 reads SGHVS; CDR2 reads FQNEAQ. Trimming removed 1 base from V and 2 bases from J, with 10 bases in between. In nucleotides, the CDR3 is TGTGCCAGCAGCTTAGAGAGCGGATACACAGATACGCAGTATTTT. Translation gives CASSLESGYTDTQYF.

This clonotype has at least ten counts. J is TRBJ2-3 and V is TRBV27; TRBD2 aligns across 13 bases. V shed 6 bases and J 2 bases; nucleotides not matched to a gene: 5. The CDR3 covers 16 residues. Germline CDR1 and CDR2: MNHEY and SMNVEV (reference sequence). CDR3 sequence: CASSRTSGGFTDTQYF. The CDR3 bases are TGTGCCAGCAGCCGGACTAGCGGGGGATTCACAGATACGCAGTATTTT.

The chain employs TRBV3-1 and TRBJ1-6; D is undetermined. Trimming left V 1 base short and J 10 bases short, with 11 bases between. The CDR3 consists of 14 residues. The germline gives CDR1 LGHDT, CDR2 YNNKEL (reference sequence). The CDR3 here is CASSQAVGQSPLHF. The CDR3 region has the DNA TGTGCCAGCAGCCAAGCAGTTGGGCAATCACCCCTCCACTTT.

This clonotype appeared a single time. One end of the junction is discordant with germline, which a read error may explain. The genes are TRBV14 and TRBJ2-4; D may be TRBD2 (6 bases). From germline, CDR1 is SGHDN and CDR2 FVKESK. CDR3 length: 15 amino acids. In DNA, the CDR3 is TGTGGCAGCAGCCCAGGGCGGGGAGCCAAAAACACTCAGTACTTC. This translates into CGSSPGRGAKNTQYF.